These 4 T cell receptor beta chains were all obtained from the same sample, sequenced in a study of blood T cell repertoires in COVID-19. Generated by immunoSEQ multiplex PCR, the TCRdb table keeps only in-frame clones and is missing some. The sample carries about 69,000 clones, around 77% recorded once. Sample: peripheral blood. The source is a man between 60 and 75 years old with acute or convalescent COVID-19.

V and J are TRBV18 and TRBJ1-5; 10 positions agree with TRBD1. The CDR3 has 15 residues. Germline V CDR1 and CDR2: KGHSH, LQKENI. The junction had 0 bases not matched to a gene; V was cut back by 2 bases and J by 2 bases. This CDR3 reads CASSPGTGGNQPQHF. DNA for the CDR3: TGTGCCAGCTCACCAGGGACAGGGGGCAATCAGCCCCAGCATTTT.

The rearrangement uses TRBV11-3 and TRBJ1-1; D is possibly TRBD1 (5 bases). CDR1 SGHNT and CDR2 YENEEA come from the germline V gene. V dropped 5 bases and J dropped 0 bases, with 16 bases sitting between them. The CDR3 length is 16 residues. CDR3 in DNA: TGTGCCAGCAGCCCAGGGCGGGGCCAGCTGAACACTGAAGCTTTCTTT. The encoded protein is CASSPGRGQLNTEAFF.

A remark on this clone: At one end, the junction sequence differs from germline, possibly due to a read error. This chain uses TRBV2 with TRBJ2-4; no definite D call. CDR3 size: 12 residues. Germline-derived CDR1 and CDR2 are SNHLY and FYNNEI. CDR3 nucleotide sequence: TGTGCCACCAGTTTCGACAAGAGCATTCAGTACTTC. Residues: CATSFDKSIQYF.

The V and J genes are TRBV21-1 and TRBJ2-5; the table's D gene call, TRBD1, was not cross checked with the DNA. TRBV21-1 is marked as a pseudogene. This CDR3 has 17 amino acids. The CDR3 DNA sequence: TGTGCCAGCAGCAAAAGGGGGCGTAGGGGGGACGCGGAGACCCAGTACTTC. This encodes CASSKRGRRGDAETQYF.